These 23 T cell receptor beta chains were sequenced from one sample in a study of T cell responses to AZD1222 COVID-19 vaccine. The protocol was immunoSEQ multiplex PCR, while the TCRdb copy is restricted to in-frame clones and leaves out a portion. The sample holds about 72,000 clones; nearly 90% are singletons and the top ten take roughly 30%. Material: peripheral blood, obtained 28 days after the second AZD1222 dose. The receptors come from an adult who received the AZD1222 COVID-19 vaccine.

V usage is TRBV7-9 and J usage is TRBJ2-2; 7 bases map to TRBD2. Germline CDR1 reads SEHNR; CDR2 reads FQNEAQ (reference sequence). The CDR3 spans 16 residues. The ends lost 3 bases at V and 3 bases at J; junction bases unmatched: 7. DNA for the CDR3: TGTGCCAGCAGCTTCGAGACTAGCTGGGACACCGGGGAGCTGTTTTTT. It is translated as CASSFETSWDTGELFF.

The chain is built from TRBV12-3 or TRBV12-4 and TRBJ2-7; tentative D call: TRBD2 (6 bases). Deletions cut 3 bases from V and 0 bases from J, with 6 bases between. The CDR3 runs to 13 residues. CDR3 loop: CASSLGGSYEQYF. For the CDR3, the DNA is TGTGCCAGCAGTTTGGGGGGCTCCTACGAGCAGTACTTC.

In nucleotides, the CDR3 is TGTGCCAGCAGTTTTCAGGATTCACCCCTCCACTTT. As protein: CASSFQDSPLHF. The V gene is TRBV27, the J gene TRBJ1-6; no definite D call. The germline V and J ends were trimmed by 3 bases and 8 bases, with 5 bases remaining between them. The germline V gene encodes CDR1 MNHEY and CDR2 SMNVEV (reference sequence). There are 12 residues in the CDR3.

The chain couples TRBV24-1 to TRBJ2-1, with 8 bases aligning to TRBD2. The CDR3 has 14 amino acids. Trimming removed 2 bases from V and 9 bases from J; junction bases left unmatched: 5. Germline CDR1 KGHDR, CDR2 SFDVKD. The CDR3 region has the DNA TGTGCCACCAGTGATTCCGGGACTAGAGTTGAGCAGTTCTTC. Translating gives CATSDSGTRVEQFF.

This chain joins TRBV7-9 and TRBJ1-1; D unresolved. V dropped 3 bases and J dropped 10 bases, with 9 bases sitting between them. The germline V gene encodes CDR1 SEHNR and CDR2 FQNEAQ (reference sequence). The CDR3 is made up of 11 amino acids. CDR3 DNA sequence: TGTGCCAGCAGCTTGTACAACCCAGCTTTCTTT. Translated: CASSLYNPAFF.

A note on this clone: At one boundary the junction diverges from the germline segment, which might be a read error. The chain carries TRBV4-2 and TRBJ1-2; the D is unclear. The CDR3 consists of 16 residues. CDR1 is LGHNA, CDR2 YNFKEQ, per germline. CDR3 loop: CASSTASKGWTYGYTF. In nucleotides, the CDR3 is TGTGCCAGCAGCACTGCAAGCAAAGGTTGGACCTATGGATACACCTTC.

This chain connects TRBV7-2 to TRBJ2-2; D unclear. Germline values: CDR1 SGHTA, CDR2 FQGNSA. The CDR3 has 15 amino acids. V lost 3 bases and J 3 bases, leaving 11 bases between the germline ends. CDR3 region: CASSLAVGDTGELFF. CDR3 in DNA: TGTGCCAGCAGCTTGGCGGTTGGGGACACCGGGGAGCTGTTTTTT.

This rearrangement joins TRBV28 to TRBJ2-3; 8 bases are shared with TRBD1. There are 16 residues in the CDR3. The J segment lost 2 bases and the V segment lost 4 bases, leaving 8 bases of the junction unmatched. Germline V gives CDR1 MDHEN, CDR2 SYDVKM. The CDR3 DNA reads TGTGCCAGCAGTTCGAGCCAGGGGGCTCCCACAGATACGCAGTATTTT. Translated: CASSSSQGAPTDTQYF.

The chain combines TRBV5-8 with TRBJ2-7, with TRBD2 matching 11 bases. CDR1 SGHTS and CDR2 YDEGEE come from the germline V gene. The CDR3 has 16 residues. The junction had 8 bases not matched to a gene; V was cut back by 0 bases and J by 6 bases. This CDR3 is CASSLGTSGLGVEQYF. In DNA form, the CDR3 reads TGTGCCAGCAGCTTGGGGACTAGCGGGTTAGGGGTCGAGCAGTACTTC.

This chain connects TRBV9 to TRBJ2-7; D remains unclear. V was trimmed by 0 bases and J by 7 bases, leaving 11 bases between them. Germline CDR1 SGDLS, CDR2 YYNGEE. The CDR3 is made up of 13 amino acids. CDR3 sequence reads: CASSVGSTQEQYF. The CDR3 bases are TGTGCCAGCAGCGTAGGGTCTACACAGGAGCAGTACTTC.

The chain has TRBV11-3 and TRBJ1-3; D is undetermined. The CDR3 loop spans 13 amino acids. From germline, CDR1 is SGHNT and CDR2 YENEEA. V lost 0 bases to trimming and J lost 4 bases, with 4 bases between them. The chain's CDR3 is CASSLDRGNTIYF. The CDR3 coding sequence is TGTGCCAGCAGCTTAGATCGGGGAAACACCATATATTTT.

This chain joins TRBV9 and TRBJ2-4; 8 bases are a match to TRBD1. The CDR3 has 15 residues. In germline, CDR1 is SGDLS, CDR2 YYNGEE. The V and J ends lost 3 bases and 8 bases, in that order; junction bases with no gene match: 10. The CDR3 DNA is TGTGCCAGCAGCGAGACAGGGGCGCTTGTGGACATTCAGTACTTC. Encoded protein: CASSETGALVDIQYF.

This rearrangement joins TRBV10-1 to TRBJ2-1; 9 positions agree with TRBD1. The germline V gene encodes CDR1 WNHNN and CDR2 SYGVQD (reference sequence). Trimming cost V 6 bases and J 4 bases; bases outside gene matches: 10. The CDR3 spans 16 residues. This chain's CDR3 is CASSAGTGPTYNEQFF. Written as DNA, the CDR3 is TGCGCCAGCAGCGCGGGGACAGGGCCTACGTACAATGAGCAGTTCTTC.

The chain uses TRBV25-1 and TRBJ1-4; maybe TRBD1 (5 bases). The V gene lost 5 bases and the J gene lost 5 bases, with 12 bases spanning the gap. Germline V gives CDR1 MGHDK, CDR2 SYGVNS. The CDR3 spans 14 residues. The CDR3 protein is CASSPGSRNEKLFF. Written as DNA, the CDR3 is TGTGCCAGCAGTCCAGGGTCCCGCAATGAAAAACTGTTTTTT.

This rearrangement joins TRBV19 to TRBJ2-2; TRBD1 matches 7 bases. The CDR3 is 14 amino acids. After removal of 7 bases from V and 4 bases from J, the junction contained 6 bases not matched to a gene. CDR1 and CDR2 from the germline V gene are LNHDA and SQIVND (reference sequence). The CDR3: CASTGQAFTGELFF. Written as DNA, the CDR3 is TGTGCCAGTACTGGACAGGCTTTCACCGGGGAGCTGTTTTTT.

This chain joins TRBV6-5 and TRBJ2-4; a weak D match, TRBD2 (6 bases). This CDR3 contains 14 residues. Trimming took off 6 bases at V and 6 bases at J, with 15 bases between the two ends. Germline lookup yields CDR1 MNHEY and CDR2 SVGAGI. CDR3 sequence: CASSSPAGINIQYF. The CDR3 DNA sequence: TGTGCCAGCAGCTCCCCAGCGGGTATAAACATTCAGTACTTC.

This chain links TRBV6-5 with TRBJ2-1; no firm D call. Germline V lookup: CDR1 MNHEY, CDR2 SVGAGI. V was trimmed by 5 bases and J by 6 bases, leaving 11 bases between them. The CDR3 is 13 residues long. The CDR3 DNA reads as TGTGCCAGCAGTAGGAGTAGGGTCAATGAGCAGTTCTTC. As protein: CASSRSRVNEQFF.

Here the CDR3 reads CASSNTGGRHSYEQYF. The DNA of the CDR3 is TGTGCCAGCAGCAATACAGGGGGGCGGCATTCCTACGAGCAGTACTTC. This chain connects TRBV5-6 to TRBJ2-7; 8 nucleotides line up with TRBD1. The CDR3 has 16 residues. CDR1 SGHDT and CDR2 YYEEEE come from the germline V gene. V dropped 4 bases and J dropped 1; count of bases not matched to a gene: 10.

The CDR3 is CASSLTSGPYTGELFF. CDR3 sequence (DNA): TGTGCCAGCAGTTTGACTAGCGGACCCTACACCGGGGAGCTGTTTTTT. The genes are TRBV28 and TRBJ2-2; 9 bases align to TRBD2. This CDR3 spans 16 amino acids. V lost 3 bases and J lost 3; bases outside the gene matches: 5. In germline, CDR1 is MDHEN, CDR2 SYDVKM.

CDR3 sequence: CASSYVGTGAYEQYF. For the CDR3, the DNA is TGTGCCAGCAGTTATGTAGGGACTGGCGCCTACGAGCAGTACTTC. This chain connects TRBV28 to TRBJ2-7; D perhaps matches TRBD2 (6 bases). Germline V gives CDR1 MDHEN, CDR2 SYDVKM. The CDR3 spans 15 residues. Deletions cut 4 bases from V and 2 bases from J, with 15 bases between.

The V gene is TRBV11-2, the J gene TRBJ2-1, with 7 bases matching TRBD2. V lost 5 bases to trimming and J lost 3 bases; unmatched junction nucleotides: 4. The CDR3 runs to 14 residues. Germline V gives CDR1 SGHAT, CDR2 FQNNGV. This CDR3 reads CASSLGGGYNEQFF. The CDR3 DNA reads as TGTGCCAGCAGCCTTGGGGGGGGCTACAATGAGCAGTTCTTC.

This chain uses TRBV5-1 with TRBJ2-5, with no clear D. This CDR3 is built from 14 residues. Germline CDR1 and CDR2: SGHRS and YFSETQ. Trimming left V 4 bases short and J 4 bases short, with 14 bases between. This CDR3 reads CASSPGERRETQYF. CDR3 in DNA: TGCGCCAGCAGCCCCGGCGAGAGGAGAGAGACCCAGTACTTC.

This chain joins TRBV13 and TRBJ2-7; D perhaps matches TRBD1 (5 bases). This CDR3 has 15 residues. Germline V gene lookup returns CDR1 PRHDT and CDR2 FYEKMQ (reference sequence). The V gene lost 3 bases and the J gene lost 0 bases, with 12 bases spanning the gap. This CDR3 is CASSFQAGPSYEQYF. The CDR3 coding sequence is TGTGCCAGCAGCTTCCAGGCAGGGCCCTCCTACGAGCAGTACTTC.